This entry describes one TCR beta chain. This sample is part of a study of blood T cells in healthy people across ages. With 4 bases removed from V and 5 bases from J, the gap between germline ends came to 16 bases. The CDR3 covers 16 residues. From germline, CDR1 is SGHRS and CDR2 YFSETQ. Combining a sample-barcoded 5' primer with a J-beta primer mix, a second PCR ran for 7 to 11 cycles. TCRdb re-derived calls from the 5' RACE reads in MiXCR, one entry per CDR3 protein. Among 1.5 million to 2 million distinct CDR3 sequences listed, roughly two fifths were seen once. The sample taken for sequencing was blood. This clonotype was sampled from a human donor in good health. V is TRBV5-1 and J is TRBJ1-6; no clear D. The CDR3 sequence is CASSLSQLENNSPLHF. In DNA, the CDR3 is TGCGCCAGCAGCCTATCACAGCTAGAGAATAATTCACCCCTCCACTTT.